This T cell receptor beta chain was recovered during a study of shared clonotypes between healthy human individuals. The overall study: For every donor, three CD4 naive, three CD4 memory, two CD8 naive and one CD8 memory plates were used. Study-wide points: Shared clonotypes across all four donors exceeded non-shared ones in generation probability.

A word on this clone: The target antigen is unknown.

The V end was cut by 5 bases, the J end by 7 bases, with 24 bases between. The V gene's germline CDR1 is MDHEN and CDR2 SYDVKM. This CDR3 comprises 17 residues. CD4+ cells yielded CD45RA+ naive and CD45RA-negative memory subsets. Authors' data handling: ImmunoSEQ output lacked quality scores and full-length reads, limiting matched filtering. Sequencing used immunoSEQ multiplex PCR; TCRdb keeps in-frame clones, though not all of them. V and J calls and clone size are those listed in that table; D and trimming were worked out from the DNA. The table lists 2 million to 2.5 million clones, 90% to 97% of them singletons.

The V and J genes are TRBV28 and TRBJ2-4; TRBD1 is a possible D gene (6 bases). The receptor was isolated from a man between 18 and 35 years old in good health. The sample comprised naive CD4+ T cells sorted from blood. Described subset: CD45RA+ positively selected. The CDR3 region is CASSPSFGRGSWNIQYF. Here the CDR3 DNA reads TGTGCCAGCAGTCCCTCCTTTGGCAGGGGAAGTTGGAACATTCAGTACTTC.